This entry describes one T cell receptor beta chain. Its antigen is not identified. Data came from immunoSEQ multiplex PCR; TCRdb stores just in-frame clones and leaves some out. Of just over 200,000 clones in the sample, 60% to 80% were seen once. Genomic DNA in a quantity of 2 to 2.5 micrograms was derived from cryopreserved PBMCs for TCR beta libraries. The sample comes from a study of cytotoxic CD8 clonotypes in ibrutinib-treated CLL. Study at large: Productive templates per sample averaged 255,043; productive rearrangements, roughly 100,000. General observations from the study: Clonality went up at ibrutinib response and then declined back toward baseline at progression. Sampling time points were not equivalent between sustained-remission and progressing patients.

Germline loops: CDR1 DFQATT, CDR2 SNEGSKA (reference sequence). The CDR3 consists of 11 residues. Trimming cost V 3 bases and J 4 bases, with 7 bases left between them. Source: PBMCs, taken after 12 months of ibrutinib treatment. The receptor was derived from a human donor with chronic lymphocytic leukemia. The chain has TRBV20-1 and TRBJ2-7; unclear D gene. The CDR3 DNA is TGCAGTGCTAGGGGAAGTTACGAGCAGTACTTC. Encoded protein: CSARGSYEQYF.